This is a list of T cell receptor beta chains from one sample in a study of blood T cells in healthy people across ages. TCRdb re-derived calls from the 5' RACE reads in MiXCR, one entry per CDR3 protein. This sample yields 250,000 to 300,000 distinct CDR3 sequences, of which around 29% are seen a single time; roughly 28% belongs to the top ten. The material sequenced was blood. The receptors derive from a woman in her 70s in good health. Each CDR3 is given without its conserved first and last residue. D genes are given only for firm matches.

v_call	d_call	cdr3_aa
TRBV20-1	TRBD1	SARDPGTGDGYT
TRBV10-3	.	AITRELNDKLF
TRBV20-1	TRBD2	SAETSGEEVDTQY
TRBV4-2	TRBD2	ASSQEPGLAGGYNEQF
TRBV3-1	TRBD2	ASSPTRGALYNEQF
TRBV28	.	ASSPRPQRTEAF
TRBV14	.	ASSQEGVRSTDTQY
TRBV3-1	.	ASSGLNSPLH
TRBV6-1	TRBD1	ASLTGGVYEQY
TRBV5-5	TRBD2	ASSSERAGTSAYNEQF
TRBV5-6	.	ASSLGWALEQY
TRBV9	TRBD1	ASSFDRGPYEQY
TRBV10-3	TRBD1	AISEGTGAAYEQY
TRBV3-1	.	ASSSSGPYEQY
TRBV5-1	.	ASSQGMGNTEAF
TRBV6-2/TRBV6-3	TRBD2	ASSQEGAGARYEQY